This is a list of T cell receptor beta chains from one sample in a study of blood T cell repertoires in COVID-19. Clones were sequenced by immunoSEQ multiplex PCR, and TCRdb holds only the in-frame ones, with some missing. Of tens of thousands of clones in the sample, 65% to 80% were seen once. Sequenced: peripheral blood. Source of these receptors: a human donor in a cohort sampled during active COVID-19. Each CDR3 is given with its conserved first and last residue. The order of the fields is J gene, clone size, V gene, D gene, CDR3 protein, CDR3 DNA. A D gene is named only where the DNA matches it firmly. Size is stated for part of the rows, as once, few or many counts, or as a class when the clone is expanded.

>TRBJ1-2|.|TRBV27|.
CASSLGDSGGYTF
TGTGCCAGCAGTTTAGGCGACAGTGGCGGCTACACCTTC
>TRBJ1-6|.|TRBV3-1/TRBV3-2|TRBD1
CASSQDPTGRPLHF
TGTGCCAGCAGCCAGGACCCGACAGGGAGGCCCCTCCACTTT
>TRBJ1-1|.|TRBV3-1/TRBV3-2|TRBD1
CASTGQGVFTEAFF
TGTGCCAGCACGGGACAGGGAGTTTTTACTGAAGCTTTCTTT
>TRBJ2-1|.|TRBV2|TRBD1
CATSRTGIDEQFF
TGTGCCACCTCACGGACAGGGATCGATGAGCAGTTCTTC
>TRBJ2-3|.|TRBV5-1|TRBD1
CASSLVQGAAGDTQYF
TGCGCCAGCAGCTTGGTTCAGGGGGCGGCTGGGGATACGCAGTATTTT
>TRBJ2-3|.|TRBV7-3|TRBD2
CASSLSGLSTDTQYF
TGTGCCAGCAGTCTTAGCGGGCTAAGCACAGATACGCAGTATTTT
>TRBJ1-1|.|TRBV5-6|.
CASSSAEVRTEAFF
TGTGCCAGCAGCTCAGCAGAGGTAAGAACTGAAGCTTTCTTT
>TRBJ2-1|.|TRBV7-8|TRBD2
CASSLNSLAGGYNEQFF
TGTGCCAGCAGCTTAAACTCACTAGCGGGAGGATACAATGAGCAGTTCTTC
>TRBJ2-3|.|TRBV5-1|.
CASSRGSVGNTDTQYF
TGCGCCAGCAGCAGAGGGAGCGTAGGAAACACAGATACGCAGTATTTT
>TRBJ2-3|.|TRBV28|TRBD2
CASRAPGLGGDTQYF
TGTGCCAGCAGGGCACCGGGACTAGGGGGAGATACGCAGTATTTT
>TRBJ1-5|many|TRBV4-1|.
CASSQGLETRGWNQPQHF
TGCGCCAGCAGCCAAGGACTAGAAACCCGGGGGTGGAATCAGCCCCAGCATTTT
>TRBJ2-7|.|TRBV9|.
CASSPRAGSYEQYF
TGTGCCAGCAGCCCAAGGGCGGGGAGCTACGAGCAGTACTTC
>TRBJ1-1|.|TRBV7-8|TRBD1
CASSPVPQGAGTEAFF
TGTGCCAGCAGCCCGGTACCCCAGGGGGCAGGGACTGAAGCTTTCTTT
>TRBJ2-7|.|TRBV30|.
CAWSDRAYEQYF
TGTGCCTGGAGTGACCGGGCCTACGAGCAGTACTTC
>TRBJ2-3|.|TRBV4-1|TRBD2
CASSPEGTSGSTQYF
TGCGCCAGCAGCCCAGAGGGGACTAGCGGGAGCACGCAGTATTTT
>TRBJ1-5|.|TRBV2|.
CASSEERGFQPQHF
TGTGCCAGCAGTGAAGAACGGGGATTTCAGCCCCAGCATTTT
>TRBJ2-7|.|TRBV5-6|.
CASSLDWGRSSYEQYF
TGTGCCAGCAGCTTGGATTGGGGCAGGAGCTCCTACGAGCAGTACTTC
>TRBJ2-1|.|TRBV28|TRBD2
CASSRNSGLAGGDEQFF
TGTGCCAGCAGTCGAAACTCGGGACTAGCGGGAGGTGATGAGCAGTTCTTC
>TRBJ2-5|.|TRBV5-1|TRBD2
CASSSKGASGRAPETQYF
TGCGCCAGCAGCTCAAAAGGGGCTAGCGGGAGGGCCCCAGAGACCCAGTACTTC
>TRBJ1-2|.|TRBV5-1|.
CASSQTGPNYGYTF
TGCGCCAGCAGTCAGACAGGACCCAACTATGGCTACACCTTC
>TRBJ2-7|.|TRBV7-7|.
CASSLGVFGEQYF
TGTGCTAGCAGCTTAGGCGTTTTTGGCGAGCAGTACTTC
>TRBJ1-6|few|TRBV9|.
CASSANLQGRNSPLHF
TGTGCCAGCAGCGCTAATCTACAGGGAAGAAATTCACCCCTCCACTTT
>TRBJ1-4|.|TRBV24-1|TRBD1
CATSERTGTGEKLFF
TGTGCCACCAGTGAGCGGACAGGGACGGGTGAAAAACTGTTTTTT
>TRBJ2-5|.|TRBV5-1|.
CASSLGAMAQYF
TGCGCCAGCAGCTTGGGGGCCATGGCCCAGTACTTC
>TRBJ2-1|.|TRBV27|.
CASRSYYNEQFF
TGTGCCAGCCGGTCGTACTACAATGAGCAGTTCTTC
>TRBJ1-1|.|TRBV19|TRBD1
CASRFKQGISEAFF
TGTGCCAGTAGATTTAAACAGGGGATCTCGGAAGCTTTCTTT
>TRBJ2-3|.|TRBV6-2/TRBV6-3|.
CASSLGRGTDTQYF
TGTGCCAGCAGCCTGGGCAGAGGCACAGATACGCAGTATTTT
>TRBJ1-1|.|TRBV5-1|TRBD1
CASSFNRGILNTEAFF
TGCGCCAGCAGTTTTAACAGGGGGATCCTGAACACTGAAGCTTTCTTT
>TRBJ2-6|.|TRBV7-3|TRBD1
CASSKPATGISSGANVLTF
TGTGCCAGCAGCAAACCCGCGACAGGGATAAGCTCTGGGGCCAACGTCCTGACTTTC